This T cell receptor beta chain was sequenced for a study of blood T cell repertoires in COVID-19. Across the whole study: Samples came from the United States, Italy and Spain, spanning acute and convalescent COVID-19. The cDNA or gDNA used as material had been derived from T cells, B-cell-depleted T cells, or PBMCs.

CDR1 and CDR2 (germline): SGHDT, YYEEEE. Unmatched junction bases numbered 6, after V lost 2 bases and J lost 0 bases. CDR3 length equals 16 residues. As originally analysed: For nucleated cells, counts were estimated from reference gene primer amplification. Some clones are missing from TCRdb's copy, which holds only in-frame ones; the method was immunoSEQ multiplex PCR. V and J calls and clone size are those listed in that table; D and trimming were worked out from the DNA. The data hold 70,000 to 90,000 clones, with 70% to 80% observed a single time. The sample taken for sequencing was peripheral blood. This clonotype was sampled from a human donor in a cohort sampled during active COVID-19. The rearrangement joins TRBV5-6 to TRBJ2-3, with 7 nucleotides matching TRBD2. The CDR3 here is CASSLIPSGSTDTQYF. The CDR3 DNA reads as TGTGCCAGCAGCTTAATCCCTAGCGGTAGCACAGATACGCAGTATTTT. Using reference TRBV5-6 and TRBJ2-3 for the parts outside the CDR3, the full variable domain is DAGVTQSPTHLIKTRGQQVTLRCSPKSGHDTVSWYQQALGQGPQFIFQYYEEEERQRGNFPDRFSGHQFPNYSSELNVNALLLGDSALYLCASSLIPSGSTDTQYFGPGTRLTVL.